The following is a TCR beta chain sequence with its context. Treatment given: around 19 received Ad26.COV2.S at low or high dose, single or two shots; a few received placebo; per-sample allocation not given. Sampling happened 63 days after the first vaccine or placebo injection. This table comes from immunoSEQ multiplex PCR, and its TCRdb copy is limited to in-frame clones, with some not included. The table shows a few hundred thousand clones, with about nine tenths occurring only once. The CDR3 is 15 amino acids. The germline CDR1 and CDR2 sequences are MNHEY and SMNVEV (reference sequence). J was trimmed by 1 base and V by 5 bases; bases with no gene match: 7. The sample is drawn from a study of Ad26.COV2.S vaccination and SARS-CoV-2 variants.

The chain uses TRBV27 and TRBJ1-1; TRBD1 matches at 7 bases. The sample was peripheral blood, taken in a trial of Ad26.COV2.S vaccine versus placebo. The sequence came from a person aged 18-60 years who received the Ad26.COV2.S COVID-19 vaccine or a placebo. CDR3 DNA: TGTGCCAGCAGTACCTCAGGGGGGCGGAACACTGAAGCTTTCTTT. Translation: CASSTSGGRNTEAFF.